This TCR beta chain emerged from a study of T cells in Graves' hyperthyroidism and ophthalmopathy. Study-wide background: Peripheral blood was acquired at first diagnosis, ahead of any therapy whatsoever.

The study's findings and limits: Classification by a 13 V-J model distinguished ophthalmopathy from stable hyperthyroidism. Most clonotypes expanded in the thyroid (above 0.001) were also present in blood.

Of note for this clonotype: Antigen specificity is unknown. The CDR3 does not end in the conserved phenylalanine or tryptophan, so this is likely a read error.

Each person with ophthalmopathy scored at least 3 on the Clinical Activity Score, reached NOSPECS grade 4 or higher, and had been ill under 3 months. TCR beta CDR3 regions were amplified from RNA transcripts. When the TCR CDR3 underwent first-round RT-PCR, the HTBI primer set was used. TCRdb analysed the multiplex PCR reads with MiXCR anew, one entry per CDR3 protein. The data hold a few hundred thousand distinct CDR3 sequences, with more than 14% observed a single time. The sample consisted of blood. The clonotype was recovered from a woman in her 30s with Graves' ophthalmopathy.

The CDR3 DNA reads as TGTGCCAGCAGCTTGACGTGGAACACTGAAGCTTTCCTT. It specifies CASSLTWNTEAFL. V and J are TRBV7-9 and TRBJ1-1; D is uncertain. Trimming cost V 3 bases and J 1 base, with 6 bases left between them. The CDR3 totals 13 residues. Germline lookup yields CDR1 SEHNR and CDR2 FQNEAQ (reference sequence).